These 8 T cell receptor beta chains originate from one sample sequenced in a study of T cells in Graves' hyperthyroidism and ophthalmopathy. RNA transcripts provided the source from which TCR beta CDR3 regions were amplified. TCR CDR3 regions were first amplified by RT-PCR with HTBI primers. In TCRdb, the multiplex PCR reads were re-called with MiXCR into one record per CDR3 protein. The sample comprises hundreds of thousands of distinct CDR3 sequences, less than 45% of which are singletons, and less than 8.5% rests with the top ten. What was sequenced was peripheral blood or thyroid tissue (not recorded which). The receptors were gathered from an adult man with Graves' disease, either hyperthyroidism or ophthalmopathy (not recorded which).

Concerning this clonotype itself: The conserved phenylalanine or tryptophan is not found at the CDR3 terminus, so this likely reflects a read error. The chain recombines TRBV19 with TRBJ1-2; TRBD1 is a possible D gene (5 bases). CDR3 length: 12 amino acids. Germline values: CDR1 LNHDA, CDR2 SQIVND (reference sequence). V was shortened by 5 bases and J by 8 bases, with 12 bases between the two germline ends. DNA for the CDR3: TGTGCCAGTAGTGAGGGGTTGGGGGGCTACACCCTC. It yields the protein CASSEGLGGYTL.

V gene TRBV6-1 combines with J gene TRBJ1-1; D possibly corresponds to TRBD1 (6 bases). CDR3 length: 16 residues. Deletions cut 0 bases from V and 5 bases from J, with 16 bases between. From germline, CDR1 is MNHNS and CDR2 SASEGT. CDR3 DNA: TGTGCCAGCAGTGAAGCGGCTGCCCAGGGGTTTACTGAAGCTTTCTTT. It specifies CASSEAAAQGFTEAFF.

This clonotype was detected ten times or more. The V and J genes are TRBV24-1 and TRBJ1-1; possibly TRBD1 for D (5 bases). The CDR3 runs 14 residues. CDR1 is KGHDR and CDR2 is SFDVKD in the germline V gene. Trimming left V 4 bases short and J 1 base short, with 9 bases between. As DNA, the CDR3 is TGTGCCACCAGTGAACCTGGACAGAACACTGAAGCTTTCTTT. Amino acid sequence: CATSEPGQNTEAFF.

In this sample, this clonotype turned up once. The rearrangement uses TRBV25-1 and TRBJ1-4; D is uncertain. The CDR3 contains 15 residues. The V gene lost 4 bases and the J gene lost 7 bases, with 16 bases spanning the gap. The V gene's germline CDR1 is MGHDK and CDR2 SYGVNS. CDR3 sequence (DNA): TGTGCCAGCAGTGCTAGACACAGAGCTGGTGAAAAACTGTTTTTT. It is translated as CASSARHRAGEKLFF.

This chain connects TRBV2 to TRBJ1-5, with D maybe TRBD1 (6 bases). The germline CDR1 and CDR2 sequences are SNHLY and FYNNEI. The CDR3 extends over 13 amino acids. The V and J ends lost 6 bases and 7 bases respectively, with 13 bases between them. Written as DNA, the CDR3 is TGTGCCAGCAGCACAGGGTTGGGACAGCCCCAGCATTTT. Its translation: CASSTGLGQPQHF.

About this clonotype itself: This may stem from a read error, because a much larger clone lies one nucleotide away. The CDR3 sequence: CASSERGSNTEAFF. CDR3 sequence (DNA): TGTGCCAGCAGTGAACGGGGTTCGAACACTGAAGCTTTCTTT. The chain couples TRBV2 to TRBJ1-1; D is unresolved. Trimming removed 2 bases from V and 1 base from J, with 8 bases in between. Germline lookup yields CDR1 SNHLY and CDR2 FYNNEI. There are 14 residues in the CDR3.

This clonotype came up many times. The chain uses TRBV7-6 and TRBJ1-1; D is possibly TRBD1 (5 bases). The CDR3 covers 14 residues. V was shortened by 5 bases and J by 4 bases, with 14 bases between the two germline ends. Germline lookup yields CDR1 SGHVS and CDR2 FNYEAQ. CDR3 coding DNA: TGTGCCAGCAGCCGCCTGACAGAGGGCACTGAAGCTTTCTTT. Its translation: CASSRLTEGTEAFF.

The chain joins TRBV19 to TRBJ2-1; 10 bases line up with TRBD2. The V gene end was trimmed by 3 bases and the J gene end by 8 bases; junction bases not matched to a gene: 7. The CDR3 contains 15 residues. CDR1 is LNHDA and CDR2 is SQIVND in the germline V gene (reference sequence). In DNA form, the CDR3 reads TGTGCCAGTAGTATCCCGTCTAGCGGGAGTGATGAGCAGTTCTTC. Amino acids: CASSIPSSGSDEQFF.